The clone carrying this T cell receptor beta chain was detected a few times. Its antigen remains unknown. TCRdb re-called the 5' RACE reads through MiXCR, storing one row per CDR3 protein. The sample lists 450,000 to 700,000 distinct CDR3 sequences, more than 15% occurring once. This sample was taken from a study of T-cell memory formation after mild COVID-19. As for the study in general: The study found TCR clusters largely donor specific. Study-wide results and caveats: CD8+ contracting clones occupied EMRA, while CD4+ ones occupied mainly CM and EM. Contracting clones, day 15 to 85, had balanced CD4/CD8, and later expanders favored CD4+.

Trimming stripped 2 bases from V and 3 bases from J, with 9 bases between. CDR1 is MNHNY, CDR2 SVGAGI, per germline (reference sequence). The CDR3 contains 14 residues. The chain joins TRBV6-6 to TRBJ2-3, with no clear D. This TCR derives from an adult woman who had mild COVID-19 (a few samples of this study predate the infection). Cell type and time point are not known. Sequences were obtained from PBMCs or a T cell subset sorted from them (not recorded which). CDR3 sequence: CASSYVLGTDTQYF. The CDR3 nucleotides are TGTGCCAGCAGTTACGTTTTAGGGACAGATACGCAGTATTTT.